The sequence of this TCR beta chain was determined in a study of T cells in Graves' hyperthyroidism and ophthalmopathy. Study-wide findings and caveats: Blood held most thyroid clonotypes expanded above 0.001 frequency.

Enrolled ophthalmopathy patients presented with a Clinical Activity Score of at least 3, a NOSPECS grade of at least 4, and disease duration under 3 months. Diagnoses were established using clinical symptoms, serum thyroxine and TRAb, thyroid ultrasound and orbital computed tomography. The J segment lost 7 bases and the V segment lost 6 bases, leaving 11 bases of the junction unmatched. The CDR3 spans 14 residues. This clonotype was seen at least ten times. Its cognate antigen is unknown. Regions amplified from RNA transcripts were the TCR beta CDR3 regions. Carried out on the TCR CDR3, a first-round RT-PCR used the HTBI primer set. Using its own MiXCR run on the multiplex PCR reads, TCRdb lists one record per CDR3 protein. The sample yields 450,000 to 650,000 distinct CDR3 sequences, 13% to 15% seen once.

The source of this sequence is a woman under 30 with Graves' ophthalmopathy. The sample consisted of blood. This chain links TRBV12-3 or TRBV12-4 with TRBJ2-7, with TRBD1 matching over 8 bases. The CDR3 loop reads CASSRDRISREQYF. CDR3 bases: TGTGCCAGCAGCCGGGACAGGATTTCTAGGGAGCAGTACTTC.